The 5 T cell receptor beta chains given below trace back to one sample, sequenced in a study of T cell repertoires in cytomegalovirus infection. TCRdb used MiXCR to reprocess the reads, holding one entry per CDR3 protein. This sample has about 310,000 distinct CDR3 sequences; roughly a sixth occur once, and the top ten carry approximately 12%. The sample taken for sequencing was PBMCs. Receptors originate from a human donor in good health (CMV status not recorded). Some clones in this sample may be carry-over from other donors' samples.

This clonotype has more than one count but fewer than ten. This chain uses TRBV12-3 or TRBV12-4 with TRBJ2-2, with 7 bases fitting TRBD1. The CDR3 length is 15 residues. V shed 6 bases and J 4 bases; nucleotides not matched to a gene: 8. CDR3 amino acids: CASSSNDRVTGELFF. Written as DNA, the CDR3 is TGTGCCAGCAGCTCTAACGACAGGGTCACCGGGGAGCTGTTTTTT.

As concerns this clonotype: A junction boundary mismatches the germline segment, possibly from a read error. The chain has TRBV7-7 and TRBJ2-3, with 9 positions matching TRBD1. This CDR3 is 12 amino acids long. Germline values: CDR1 SSHAT, CDR2 FNYEAQ (reference sequence). DNA of the CDR3: TGTGCTAGCAGCCCCGGGACAGGGATAAAGTATTTT. Translation: CASSPGTGIKYF.

This clonotype was detected only a few times. This sequence joins TRBV6-1 and TRBJ2-1, with 8 bases that match TRBD2. This CDR3 region has 15 residues. Germline CDR1 and CDR2: MNHNS and SASEGT. The V segment lost 1 base and the J segment 9 bases; nucleotides outside the gene matches: 8. Written as DNA, the CDR3 is TGTGCCAGCAGTGAAGGCGGGGGGTCTCCGCTTGAGCAGTTCTTC. It is translated as CASSEGGGSPLEQFF.

The gene calls are TRBV5-6 and TRBJ2-5; D call uncertain. In germline, CDR1 is SGHDT, CDR2 YYEEEE. The V end lost 3 bases, the J end lost 1 base, and 10 bases lay between the germline ends. CDR3 length: 14 amino acids. CDR3 residues: CASSSTDGQETQYF. For the CDR3, the DNA is TGTGCCAGCAGCTCAACGGACGGCCAAGAGACCCAGTACTTC.

This clonotype was detected ten times or more. The chain uses TRBV7-9 and TRBJ1-5, with 7 positions matching TRBD1. V shed 0 bases, J shed 4 bases, and the junction held 9 bases outside the gene matches. CDR3 length: 17 amino acids. The germline V gene has CDR1 SEHNR and CDR2 FQNEAQ (reference sequence). CDR3 nucleotide sequence: TGTGCCAGCAGCTTAGCTGCAGGGGGTTTTTTTAATCAGCCCCAGCATTTT. Its protein is CASSLAAGGFFNQPQHF. Full variable domain (remainder filled in from reference TRBV7-9 and TRBJ1-5): DTGVSQNPRHKITKRGQNVTFRCDPISEHNRLYWYRQTLGQGPEFLTYFQNEAQLEKSRLLSDRFSAERPKGSFSTLEIQRTEQGDSAMYLCASSLAAGGFFNQPQHFGDGTRLSIL.